The next 24 T cell receptor beta chains were all read from a single sample in a study of shared clonotypes between healthy human individuals. TCRdb's copy holds only in-frame clones and misses some; the assay was immunoSEQ multiplex PCR. The data show more than 850,000 clones, roughly 74% seen once. The sample taken for sequencing was memory CD4+ T cells from PBMCs. Stated subset: CD45RA-negative fraction. These receptors came from a young man in good health. Some clones in this sample may be carry-over from other donors' samples.

This clone has a handful of counts. J is TRBJ2-7 and V is TRBV5-1, with D unclear. This CDR3 comprises 15 residues. CDR1 and CDR2 (germline): SGHRS, YFSETQ. V gave up 0 bases and J gave up 4 bases, with 14 bases separating them. This CDR3 reads CASSLARGPLYEQYF. Here the CDR3 DNA reads TGCGCCAGCAGCTTGGCCCGTGGGCCGTTATACGAGCAGTACTTC. Drawing the rest from reference TRBV5-1 and TRBJ2-7, the complete variable domain is KAGVTQTPRYLIKTRGQQVTLSCSPISGHRSVSWYQQTPGQGLQFLFEYFSETQRNKGNFPGRFSGRQFSNSRSEMNVSTLELGDSALYLCASSLARGPLYEQYFGPGTRLTVT.

The chain combines TRBV28 with TRBJ1-3, with a possible D match to TRBD1 (5 bases). The germline CDR1 and CDR2 sequences are MDHEN and SYDVKM. Between the trimmed V and J ends, which lost 7 bases and 0 bases, there was a span of 19 bases. This CDR3 is 17 amino acids long. CDR3 coding DNA: TGTGCCAGCATAGACTCCCGGGACGGGAGCTCTGGAAACACCATATATTTT. Its translation: CASIDSRDGSSGNTIYF.

The chain links TRBV7-2 to TRBJ2-7; 7 positions agree with TRBD2. Germline-derived CDR1 and CDR2 are SGHTA and FQGNSA. This CDR3 has 14 residues. Trimming took 2 bases from V and 3 from J; bases not matched to a gene: 4. This CDR3 reads CASSLTSANYEQYF. The CDR3 DNA is TGTGCCAGCAGCTTAACTAGCGCGAACTACGAGCAGTACTTC. The full variable domain, completed using reference TRBV7-2 and TRBJ2-7, is GAGVSQSPSNKVTEKGKDVELRCDPISGHTALYWYRQSLGQGLEFLIYFQGNSAPDKSGLPSDRFSAERTGGSVSTLTIQRTQQEDSAVYLCASSLTSANYEQYFGPGTRLTVT.

A single count supports this clone. Here the CDR3 reads CASSLGSRETQETQYF. As DNA, the CDR3 is TGCGCCAGCAGCTTGGGTTCTCGGGAGACTCAAGAGACCCAGTACTTC. The chain uses TRBV5-1 and TRBJ2-5; possible D gene TRBD2, 6 bases. CDR1 and CDR2 from the germline V gene are SGHRS and YFSETQ. There are 16 residues in the CDR3. Trimming took 0 bases from V and 2 from J, leaving 14 bases between them.

The chain joins TRBV9 to TRBJ2-7; D is unclear. In germline, CDR1 is SGDLS, CDR2 YYNGEE. This CDR3 region has 16 residues. Trimming pared 2 bases from V and 6 bases from J, leaving 21 bases between. The CDR3, as DNA: TGTGCCAGCAGCGTGGGCACCATACGTCCCTTTCGCGAGCAGTACTTC. Protein product: CASSVGTIRPFREQYF.

The chain couples TRBV18 to TRBJ2-1; 7 nucleotides line up with TRBD2. The V gene's germline CDR1 is KGHSH and CDR2 LQKENI. The CDR3 has 13 amino acids. V shed 6 bases, J shed 10 bases, and the junction held 9 bases outside the gene matches. CDR3 protein: CASSPAAGEEQFF. In DNA, the CDR3 is TGTGCCAGCTCCCCTGCCGCGGGAGAAGAGCAGTTCTTC.

The chain has TRBV7-2 and TRBJ1-1; 10 positions match TRBD1. In germline, CDR1 is SGHTA, CDR2 FQGNSA. This CDR3 comprises 14 residues. After removal of 3 bases from V and 5 bases from J, the junction contained 3 bases not matched to a gene. The CDR3 sequence: CASSFDRGRTEAFF. The CDR3 nucleotides read TGTGCCAGCAGCTTTGACAGGGGGCGGACTGAAGCTTTCTTT.

On this clone: Other nucleotide sequences from this sample produce the same CDR3. The chain carries TRBV6-5 and TRBJ1-2; TRBD1 is a possible D gene (5 bases). The V end was cut by 5 bases, the J end by 5 bases, with 9 bases between. This CDR3 has 12 residues. CDR1 and CDR2 from the germline V gene are MNHEY and SVGAGI. CDR3 bases: TGTGCCAGCAGTCCCGGGGGGTATGGCTACACCTTC. Translated: CASSPGGYGYTF.

This clone was counted between two and nine times. This chain connects TRBV4-2 to TRBJ1-1, with D uncertain. The V gene lost 0 bases and the J gene lost 1 base, with 9 bases spanning the gap. This CDR3 is built from 15 residues. Per germline, CDR1 LGHNA and CDR2 YNFKEQ. The CDR3 loop reads CASSQDRRPNTEAFF. CDR3 nucleotide sequence: TGTGCCAGCAGCCAAGATCGCAGGCCGAACACTGAAGCTTTCTTT.

This chain joins TRBV18 and TRBJ2-3; tentatively, D is TRBD1 or TRBD2 (5 bases each). Germline loops: CDR1 KGHSH, CDR2 LQKENI. CDR3 length: 15 amino acids. V was pared by 2 bases and J by 1 base, with 10 bases between. The CDR3 reads CASSPWQGGTDTQYF. For the CDR3, the DNA is TGTGCCAGCTCACCATGGCAGGGAGGCACAGATACGCAGTATTTT.

The chain combines TRBV6-5 with TRBJ2-1; either TRBD1 or TRBD2 may fit D (6 bases each). V lost 6 bases and J lost 6, with 18 bases in between. The CDR3 totals 15 residues. Germline lookup yields CDR1 MNHEY and CDR2 SVGAGI. The CDR3, as DNA: TGTGCCAGCAGCTCCAAGGGACAACTAGCCAATGAGCAGTTCTTC. Its translation: CASSSKGQLANEQFF.

J is TRBJ2-3 and V is TRBV6-5; D unresolved. The ends were cut back, 7 bases at V and 1 base at J, with 9 bases in the middle. The CDR3 totals 13 residues. Germline V lookup: CDR1 MNHEY, CDR2 SVGAGI. For the CDR3, the DNA is TGTGCCAGCACCACAGAGCGCACAGATACGCAGTATTTT. Encoded protein: CASTTERTDTQYF.

The rearrangement uses TRBV13 and TRBJ1-2; D is perhaps TRBD1 (6 bases). CDR1 is PRHDT and CDR2 is FYEKMQ in the germline V gene (reference sequence). V lost 3 bases and J lost 5, with 16 bases in between. This CDR3 spans 15 amino acids. CDR3 nucleotide sequence: TGTGCCAGCAGCTTCGATCCCGGGACAAGTTATGGCTACACCTTC. As protein: CASSFDPGTSYGYTF. The whole variable domain, remainder taken from reference TRBV13 and TRBJ1-2, is AAGVIQSPRHLIKEKRETATLKCYPIPRHDTVYWYQQGPGQDPQFLISFYEKMQSDKGSIPDRFSAQQFSDYHSELNMSSLELGDSALYFCASSFDPGTSYGYTFGSGTRLTVV.

This chain connects TRBV5-4 to TRBJ2-7; 10 nucleotides line up with TRBD2. V trimming: 4 bases; J trimming: 6 bases; junction bases outside the gene matches: 7. Germline V lookup: CDR1 SGHNT, CDR2 YYREEE (reference sequence). CDR3 length: 14 residues. The CDR3 here is CASSATGTSVEQYF. The CDR3 DNA follows: TGTGCCAGCAGCGCCACCGGGACTAGCGTCGAGCAGTACTTC.

V usage is TRBV2 and J usage is TRBJ2-3; maybe TRBD2 (5 bases). The V gene lost 3 bases and the J gene lost 1 base, with 8 bases spanning the gap. Germline CDR1 is SNHLY and CDR2 is FYNNEI. This CDR3 is 14 amino acids long. The CDR3 loop reads CASSDAGGTDTQYF. As DNA, the CDR3 is TGTGCCAGCAGTGACGCCGGGGGCACAGATACGCAGTATTTT.

This clone appeared a single time. This chain connects TRBV5-1 to TRBJ1-1; the match to TRBD1 covers 7 bases. Unmatched junction bases numbered 9, after V lost 0 bases and J lost 4 bases. This CDR3 contains 16 residues. The germline CDR1 and CDR2 sequences are SGHRS and YFSETQ. This CDR3 reads CASSLGQGNGGTEAFF. Written as DNA, the CDR3 is TGCGCCAGCAGCTTGGGACAGGGAAACGGGGGCACTGAAGCTTTCTTT. Supplemented by reference TRBV5-1 and TRBJ1-1, the full variable domain reads KAGVTQTPRYLIKTRGQQVTLSCSPISGHRSVSWYQQTPGQGLQFLFEYFSETQRNKGNFPGRFSGRQFSNSRSEMNVSTLELGDSALYLCASSLGQGNGGTEAFFGQGTRLTVV.

The chain combines TRBV2 with TRBJ1-4, with D unresolved. Germline loops: CDR1 SNHLY, CDR2 FYNNEI. The ends were cut back, 8 bases at V and 7 bases at J, with 17 bases in the middle. The CDR3 runs 14 residues. CDR3 amino acids: CASSAEGWGEKLFF. The CDR3 DNA reads as TGTGCCAGCTCCGCGGAAGGTTGGGGTGAAAAACTGTTTTTT.

The chain recombines TRBV4-2 with TRBJ1-5, with a weak D call TRBD1 (5 bases). The CDR3 consists of 14 residues. The V gene's germline CDR1 is LGHNA and CDR2 YNFKEQ. Trimming shortened V by 4 bases and J by 5 bases, and 12 bases separated the two germline ends. In nucleotides, the CDR3 is TGTGCCAGCAGCCTTCGCCGGGGCGATCAGCCCCAGCATTTT. The encoded protein is CASSLRRGDQPQHF.

The V gene is TRBV6-1, the J gene TRBJ1-3; D remains ambiguous. The germline gives CDR1 MNHNS, CDR2 SASEGT. CDR3 size: 15 residues. Trimming left V 5 bases short and J 3 bases short, with 14 bases between. For the CDR3, the DNA is TGTGCCAGCAGTTGGACGCGAGGGTATGGAAACACCATATATTTT. It is translated as CASSWTRGYGNTIYF.

The CDR3 coding sequence is TGCGCCAGCAGGCCCCCGGGACAGAGAGTCACCGGGGAGCTGTTTTTT. This translates into CASRPPGQRVTGELFF. This chain links TRBV5-1 with TRBJ2-2; 7 bases agree with TRBD1. CDR1 is SGHRS and CDR2 is YFSETQ in the germline V gene. Trimming took 5 bases from V and 4 from J; bases not matched to a gene: 11. The CDR3 spans 16 residues. The whole variable domain, remainder taken from reference TRBV5-1 and TRBJ2-2, is KAGVTQTPRYLIKTRGQQVTLSCSPISGHRSVSWYQQTPGQGLQFLFEYFSETQRNKGNFPGRFSGRQFSNSRSEMNVSTLELGDSALYLCASRPPGQRVTGELFFGEGSRLTVL.

In DNA form, the CDR3 reads TGTGCCAGTAGTATAAGGCACGGTGAAAAACTGTTTTTT. Translating it yields CASSIRHGEKLFF. This chain joins TRBV19 and TRBJ1-4; D gene unclear. V was cut by 2 bases and J by 7 bases, with 8 bases left in between. CDR1 LNHDA and CDR2 SQIVND come from the germline V gene (reference sequence). The CDR3 length is 13 residues.

The chain couples TRBV10-3 to TRBJ1-3, with 8 positions matching TRBD1. V lost 9 bases to trimming and J lost 1 base; unmatched junction nucleotides: 8. CDR3 length: 15 amino acids. The V gene's germline CDR1 is ENHRY and CDR2 SYGVKD. The CDR3 reads CAMAAGGASGNTIYF. The CDR3 nucleotides are TGTGCCATGGCCGCAGGGGGCGCGTCTGGAAACACCATATATTTT.

The chain couples TRBV6-1 to TRBJ2-3; D may be TRBD1 (6 bases). CDR1 and CDR2 (germline): MNHNS, SASEGT. V shed 7 bases and J shed 6 bases, with 14 bases lying between them. The CDR3 sequence is 13 residues long. As DNA, the CDR3 is TGTGCCAGCACCCTAGGGGACACGGATACGCAGTATTTT. Its protein is CASTLGDTDTQYF.

This clone has only one observation. The rearrangement uses TRBV10-3 and TRBJ1-2; D ambiguous. Germline loops: CDR1 ENHRY, CDR2 SYGVKD. This CDR3 is 13 amino acids long. Trimming cost V 2 bases and J 8 bases, with 12 bases left between them. CDR3 DNA sequence: TGTGCCATCAGTGAGGACATTGGAGGGGGCTACACCTTC. It specifies CAISEDIGGGYTF.